One and the same sample provided the 14 T cell receptor beta chains below, sequenced in a study of cytomegalovirus exposure and HLA in healthy donors. Primers included in the PCR were 60 Vbeta and 13 Jbeta primers. The table came from immunoSEQ multiplex PCR; TCRdb's copy has only in-frame clones and leaves some out. This table lists some 130,000 clones. The sequenced sample was PBMCs. The receptors stem from a woman aged 40 to 50 in good health and CMV-seropositive.

V and J are TRBV7-2 and TRBJ2-1, with 9 bases fitting TRBD2. The V gene end was trimmed by 0 bases and the J gene end by 4 bases; junction bases not matched to a gene: 1. Germline V gene sequence: CDR1 SGHTA, CDR2 FQGNSA. The CDR3 has 15 residues. For the CDR3, the DNA is TGTGCCAGCAGCTTAGCCGCGGGAGGGTACAATGAGCAGTTCTTC. Amino acids: CASSLAAGGYNEQFF.

The chain employs TRBV27 and TRBJ1-2; 9 nucleotides align to TRBD1. Germline V lookup: CDR1 MNHEY, CDR2 SMNVEV (reference sequence). After removal of 2 bases from V and 8 bases from J, the junction contained 18 bases not matched to a gene. The CDR3 spans 18 residues. CDR3 loop: CASSLALRQGGWVSGYTF. CDR3 sequence (DNA): TGTGCCAGCAGTTTAGCCCTTCGACAGGGGGGTTGGGTGAGCGGCTACACCTTC.

The chain employs TRBV28 and TRBJ2-5; 12 bases are shared with TRBD1. The better agreement between TRBJ2-7 and the DNA end casts doubt on the J call. The CDR3 loop spans 15 amino acids. Germline lookup yields CDR1 MDHEN and CDR2 SYDVKM. CDR3 residues: CATLSWGQGAREQYF. The CDR3 bases are TGTGCCACCCTATCGTGGGGACAGGGGGCGCGCGAGCAGTACTTC.

The chain has TRBV25-1 and TRBJ1-2; D is ambiguous. The CDR3 length is 13 residues. Trimming shortened V by 5 bases and J by 4 bases, and 11 bases separated the two germline ends. Germline loops: CDR1 MGHDK, CDR2 SYGVNS. The DNA of the CDR3 is TGTGCCAGCAGTCCCACAGTGAGCTATGGCTACACCTTC. This codes for CASSPTVSYGYTF.

This chain joins TRBV7-6 and TRBJ1-1; the D gene is possibly TRBD1 (5 bases). This CDR3 contains 13 residues. CDR1 is SGHVS, CDR2 FNYEAQ, per germline. V was pared by 5 bases and J by 5 bases, with 12 bases between. CDR3 coding DNA: TGTGCCAGCAGCCCCGGGGGTGGGACTGAAGCTTTCTTT. It translates to CASSPGGGTEAFF. The full variable domain, rest sourced from reference TRBV7-6 and TRBJ1-1, is GAGVSQSPRYKVTKRGQDVALRCDPISGHVSLYWYRQALGQGPEFLTYFNYEAQQDKSGLPNDRFSAERPEGSISTLTIQRTEQRDSAMYRCASSPGGGTEAFFGQGTRLTVV.

The chain combines TRBV19 with TRBJ2-3, with D maybe TRBD2 (5 bases). CDR1 and CDR2 (germline): LNHDA, SQIVND (reference sequence). The CDR3 extends over 16 amino acids. Trimming stripped 9 bases from V and 2 bases from J, with 21 bases between. The CDR3 DNA follows: TGTGCCAGCAAGACTACCGGACTTTCTCCCACAGATACGCAGTATTTT. Translated: CASKTTGLSPTDTQYF.

The chain uses TRBV9 and TRBJ2-3, with a weak D call TRBD1 (5 bases). CDR1 and CDR2 (germline): SGDLS, YYNGEE. CDR3 length equals 15 residues. V dropped 0 bases and J dropped 3 bases, with 11 bases sitting between them. The CDR3 is CASSVDRGRTDTQYF. In DNA, the CDR3 is TGTGCCAGCAGCGTAGATAGGGGTAGAACAGATACGCAGTATTTT.

The chain couples TRBV30 to TRBJ1-1; 7 bases match TRBD1. The germline CDR1 and CDR2 sequences are GTSNPN and SVGIG (reference sequence). The CDR3 extends over 14 amino acids. The V gene end was trimmed by 4 bases and the J gene end by 5 bases; junction bases not matched to a gene: 10. This CDR3 reads CAWNGHRGRTEAFF. The CDR3 DNA is TGTGCCTGGAACGGGCACAGGGGAAGGACTGAAGCTTTCTTT.

The J gene is TRBJ2-3, the V gene TRBV6-4, with D tentatively TRBD1 (6 bases). Trimming cost V 4 bases and J 4 bases, with 9 bases left between them. Germline CDR1 and CDR2: MRHNA and SNTAGT. This CDR3 contains 13 residues. CDR3 sequence (DNA): TGTGCCAGCAGTGTTGAGGGGGCAGATACGCAGTATTTT. It encodes CASSVEGADTQYF.

The chain uses TRBV27 and TRBJ2-5; a possible D gene is TRBD2 (6 bases). V was trimmed by 6 bases and J by 0 bases, leaving 11 bases between them. Germline assignment: CDR1 MNHEY and CDR2 SMNVEV (reference sequence). This CDR3 is built from 14 residues. In DNA, the CDR3 is TGTGCCAGCAGGCGGGCGGGGTACCAAGAGACCCAGTACTTC. Its translation is CASRRAGYQETQYF.

The chain joins TRBV19 to TRBJ2-2; 10 nucleotides match TRBD2. CDR1 is LNHDA, CDR2 SQIVND, per germline (reference sequence). J lost 7 bases, V lost 8 bases, and 10 bases had no gene match. The CDR3 is 15 amino acids. CDR3 sequence reads: CASLLAGAQGGELFF. In DNA, the CDR3 is TGTGCCAGTCTCCTAGCGGGAGCCCAAGGCGGGGAGCTGTTTTTT.

V and J are TRBV2 and TRBJ2-3; 10 bases match TRBD1. V shed 7 bases, J shed 4 bases, and the junction held 5 bases outside the gene matches. The germline gives CDR1 SNHLY, CDR2 FYNNEI. This CDR3 has 14 residues. This CDR3 reads CASTKDRGADTQYF. The CDR3 coding sequence is TGTGCCAGCACCAAGGACAGGGGGGCAGATACGCAGTATTTT. Looking up the rest from reference TRBV2 and TRBJ2-3 gives the full variable domain: EPEVTQTPSHQVTQMGQEVILRCVPISNHLYFYWYRQILGQKVEFLVSFYNNEISEKSEIFDDQFSVERPDGSNFTLKIRSTKLEDSAMYFCASTKDRGADTQYFGPGTRLTVL.

The CDR3 is CASSKRGETQYF. In nucleotides, the CDR3 is TGTGCCAGCTCTAAGCGCGGAGAGACCCAGTACTTC. This chain uses TRBV7-9 with TRBJ2-5; D gene unclear. Germline CDR1 is SEHNR and CDR2 is FQNEAQ (reference sequence). This CDR3 is built from 12 residues. Trimming took 8 bases from V and 4 from J, leaving 11 bases between them.

The chain is built from TRBV7-3 and TRBJ1-1; D unresolved. V was shortened by 2 bases and J by 1 base, with 5 bases between the two germline ends. The CDR3 spans 13 residues. The germline CDR1 and CDR2 sequences are SGHTA and FQGTGA. The CDR3 is CASSLGRNTEAFF. The CDR3, as DNA: TGTGCCAGCAGCTTAGGGAGGAACACTGAAGCTTTCTTT.